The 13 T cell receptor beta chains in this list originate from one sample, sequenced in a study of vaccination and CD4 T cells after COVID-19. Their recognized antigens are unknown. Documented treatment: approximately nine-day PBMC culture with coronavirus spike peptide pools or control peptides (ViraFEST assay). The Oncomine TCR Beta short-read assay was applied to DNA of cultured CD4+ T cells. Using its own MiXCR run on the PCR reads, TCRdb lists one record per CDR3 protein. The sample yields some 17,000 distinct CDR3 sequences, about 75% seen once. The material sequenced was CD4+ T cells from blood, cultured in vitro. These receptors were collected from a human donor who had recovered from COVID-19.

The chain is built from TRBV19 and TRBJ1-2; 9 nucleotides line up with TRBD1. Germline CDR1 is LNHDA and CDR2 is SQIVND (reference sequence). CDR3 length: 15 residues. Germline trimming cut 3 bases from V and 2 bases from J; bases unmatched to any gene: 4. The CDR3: CASSMGQGGNYGYTF. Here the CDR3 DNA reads TGTGCCAGTAGTATGGGACAGGGTGGAAACTATGGCTACACCTTC.

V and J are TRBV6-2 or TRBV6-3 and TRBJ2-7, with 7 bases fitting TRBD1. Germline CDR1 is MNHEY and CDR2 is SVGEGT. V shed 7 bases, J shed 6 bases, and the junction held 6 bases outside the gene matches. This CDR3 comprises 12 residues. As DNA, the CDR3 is TGTGCCAGCACGAGGGGGCAGGTCGAGCAGTACTTC. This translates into CASTRGQVEQYF.

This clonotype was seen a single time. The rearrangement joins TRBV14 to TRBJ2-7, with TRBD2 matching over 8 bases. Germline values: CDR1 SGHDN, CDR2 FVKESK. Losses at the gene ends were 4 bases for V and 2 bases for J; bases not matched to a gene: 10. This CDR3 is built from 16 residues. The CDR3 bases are TGTGCCAGCAGCCCCAGAAAGCGGGGGACCACCTACGAGCAGTACTTC. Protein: CASSPRKRGTTYEQYF.

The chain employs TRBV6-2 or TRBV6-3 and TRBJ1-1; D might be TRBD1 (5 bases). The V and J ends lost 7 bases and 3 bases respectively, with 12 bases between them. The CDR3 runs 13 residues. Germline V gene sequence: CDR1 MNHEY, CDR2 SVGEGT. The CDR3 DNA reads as TGTGCCAGCACCCCGCAAGGGGACACTGAAGCTTTCTTT. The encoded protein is CASTPQGDTEAFF.

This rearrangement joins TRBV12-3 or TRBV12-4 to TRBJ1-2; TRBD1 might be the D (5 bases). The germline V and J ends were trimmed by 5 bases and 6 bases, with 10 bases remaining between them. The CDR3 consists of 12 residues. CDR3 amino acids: CASSTWTHGYTF. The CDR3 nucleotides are TGTGCCAGCAGTACATGGACACATGGCTACACCTTC.

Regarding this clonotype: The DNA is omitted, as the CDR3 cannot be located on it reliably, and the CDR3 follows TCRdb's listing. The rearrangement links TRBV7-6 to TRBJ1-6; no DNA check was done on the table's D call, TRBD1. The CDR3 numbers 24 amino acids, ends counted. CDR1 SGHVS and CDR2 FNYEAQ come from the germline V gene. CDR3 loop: CASTNQTSMYLCASSVGGGAPLHF.

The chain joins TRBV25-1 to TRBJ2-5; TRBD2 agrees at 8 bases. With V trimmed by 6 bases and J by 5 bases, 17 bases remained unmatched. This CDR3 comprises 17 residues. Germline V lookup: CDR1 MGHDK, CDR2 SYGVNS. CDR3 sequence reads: CASSPQPRTSLGETQYF. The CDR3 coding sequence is TGTGCCAGCAGCCCGCAACCTCGGACTAGCTTGGGTGAGACCCAGTACTTC. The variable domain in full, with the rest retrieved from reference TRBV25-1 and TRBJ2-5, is EADIYQTPRYLVIGTGKKITLECSQTMGHDKMYWYQQDPGMELHLIHYSYGVNSTEKGDLSSESTVSRIRTEHFPLTLESARPSHTSQYLCASSPQPRTSLGETQYFGPGTRLLVL.

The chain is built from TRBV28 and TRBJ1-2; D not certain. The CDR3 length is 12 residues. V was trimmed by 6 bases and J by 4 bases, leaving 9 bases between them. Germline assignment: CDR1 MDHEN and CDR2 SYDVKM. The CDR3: CASRAGPYGYTF. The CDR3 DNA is TGTGCCAGCAGAGCAGGCCCCTATGGCTACACCTTC.

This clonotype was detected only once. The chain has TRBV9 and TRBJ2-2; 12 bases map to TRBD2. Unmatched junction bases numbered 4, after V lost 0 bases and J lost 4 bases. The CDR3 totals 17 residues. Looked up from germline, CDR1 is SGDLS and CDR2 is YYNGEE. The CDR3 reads CASSVASGGAGTGELFF. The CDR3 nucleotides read TGTGCCAGCAGCGTAGCTAGCGGGGGGGCGGGCACCGGGGAGCTGTTTTTT.

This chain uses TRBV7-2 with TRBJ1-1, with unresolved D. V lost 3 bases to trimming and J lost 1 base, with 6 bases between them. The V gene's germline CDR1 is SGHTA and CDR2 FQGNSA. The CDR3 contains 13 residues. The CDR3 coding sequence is TGTGCCAGCAGCTTTAGCCGGAACACTGAAGCTTTCTTT. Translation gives CASSFSRNTEAFF.

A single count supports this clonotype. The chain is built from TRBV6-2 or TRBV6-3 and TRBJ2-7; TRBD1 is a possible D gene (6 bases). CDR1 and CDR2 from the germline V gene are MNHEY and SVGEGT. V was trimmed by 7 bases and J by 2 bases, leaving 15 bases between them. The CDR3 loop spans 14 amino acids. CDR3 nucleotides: TGTGCCAGCACTACTGACAGGACTGCCTACGAGCAGTACTTC. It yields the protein CASTTDRTAYEQYF.

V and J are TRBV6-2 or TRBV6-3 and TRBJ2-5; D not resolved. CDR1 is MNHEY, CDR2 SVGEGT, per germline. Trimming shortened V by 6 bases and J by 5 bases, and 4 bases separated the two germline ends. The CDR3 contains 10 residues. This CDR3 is CASSRETQYF. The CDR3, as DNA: TGTGCCAGCAGCCGGGAGACCCAGTACTTC.

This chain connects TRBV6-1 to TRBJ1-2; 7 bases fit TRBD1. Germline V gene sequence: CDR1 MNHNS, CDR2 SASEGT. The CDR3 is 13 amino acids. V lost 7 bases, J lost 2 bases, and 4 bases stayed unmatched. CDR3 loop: CASMRGLNYGYTF. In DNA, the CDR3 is TGTGCCAGCATGAGGGGGCTAAACTATGGCTACACCTTC.